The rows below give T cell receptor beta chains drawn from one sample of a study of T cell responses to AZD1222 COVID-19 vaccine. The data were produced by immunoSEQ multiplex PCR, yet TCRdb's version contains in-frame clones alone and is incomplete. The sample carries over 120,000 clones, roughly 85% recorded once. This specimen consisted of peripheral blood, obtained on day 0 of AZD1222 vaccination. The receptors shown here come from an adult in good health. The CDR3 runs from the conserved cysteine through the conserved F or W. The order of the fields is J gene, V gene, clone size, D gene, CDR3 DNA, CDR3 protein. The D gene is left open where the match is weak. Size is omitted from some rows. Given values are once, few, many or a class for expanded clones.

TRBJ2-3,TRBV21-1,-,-,TGTGCCAGCAGCAAATCGAGGAGGAAGGGGGTCACAGATACGCAGTATTTT,CASSKSRRKGVTDTQYF
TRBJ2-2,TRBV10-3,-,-,TGTGCCAGCACCCACCCCACCGGGGAGCTGTTTTTT,CASTHPTGELFF
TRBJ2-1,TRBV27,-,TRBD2,TGTGCCAGCAGTCCGACGACTAGCGGGGCGCCCCACAATGAGCAGTTCTTC,CASSPTTSGAPHNEQFF
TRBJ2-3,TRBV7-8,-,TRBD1,TGTGCCAGCAGCTTATTATCGCAGGGGGCTCTTAGCACAGATACGCAGTATTTT,CASSLLSQGALSTDTQYF
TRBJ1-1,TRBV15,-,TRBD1,TGTGCCACCAGCGACAACAGGGGGCTGAACACTGAAGCTTTCTTT,CATSDNRGLNTEAFF
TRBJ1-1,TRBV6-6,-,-,TGTGCCAGCTCAAGTTCGGAGGGGGGGACTGAAGCTTTCTTT,CASSSSEGGTEAFF
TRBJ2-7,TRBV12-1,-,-,TGTGCCAGCAGCTTTCGGCACGAGCAGTACTTC,CASSFRHEQYF
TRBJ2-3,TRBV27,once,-,TGTGCCAGCAGTTTAAGGGCCGGCTTCTTAGATACGCAGTATTTT,CASSLRAGFLDTQYF
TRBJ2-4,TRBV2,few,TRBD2,TGTGCCAGCAACGGGGGGAGAGGTAACATTCAGTACTTC,CASNGGRGNIQYF
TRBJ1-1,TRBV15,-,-,TGTGCCACCAGCAAGGGGCAGGCAATGAACACTGAAGCTTTCTTT,CATSKGQAMNTEAFF
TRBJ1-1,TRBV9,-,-,TGTGCCAGCAGCGTAGTTGGGACGGGGAACACTGAAGCTTTCTTT,CASSVVGTGNTEAFF
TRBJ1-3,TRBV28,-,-,TGTGCCAGCAGTCTTTGGGCTACCTCTGGAAACACCATATATTTT,CASSLWATSGNTIYF
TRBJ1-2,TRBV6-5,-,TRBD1,TGTGCCAGCAGGACGGGACAGGGCTCCCCGGGGGGCTACACCTTC,CASRTGQGSPGGYTF
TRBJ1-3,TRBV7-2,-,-,TGTGCCAGCAGCTTAGACCCGGGGGGAGGAAACACCATATATTTT,CASSLDPGGGNTIYF
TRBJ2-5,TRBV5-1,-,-,TGCGCCAGCAGCTTGGCCGTCGGGGGAGAGACCCAGTACTTC,CASSLAVGGETQYF
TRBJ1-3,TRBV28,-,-,TGTGCCAGCAGTTCAGGAGGGGGATCTGGAAACACCATATATTTT,CASSSGGGSGNTIYF
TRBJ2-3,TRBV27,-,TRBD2,TGTGCCAGCAGTCGAAGTAGCGGGAGGTATAGCACAGATACGCAGTATTTT,CASSRSSGRYSTDTQYF
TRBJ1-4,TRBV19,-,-,TGTGCCAGTAGTATTATCTGGGCGACTAATGAAAAACTGTTTTTT,CASSIIWATNEKLFF
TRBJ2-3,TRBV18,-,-,TGTGCCAGCTCACCACCTGCGGGCGCAGATACGCAGTATTTT,CASSPPAGADTQYF
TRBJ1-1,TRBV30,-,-,TGTGCCTGGAGTGGCCAGAGGAACACTGAAGCTTTCTTT,CAWSGQRNTEAFF
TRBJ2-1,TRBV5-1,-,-,TGCGCCAGCAGCTTGACGCACAATGAGCAGTTCTTC,CASSLTHNEQFF
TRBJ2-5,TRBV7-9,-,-,TGTGCCAGCAGCTTAGGGGCTGGGGAGACCCAGTACTTC,CASSLGAGETQYF
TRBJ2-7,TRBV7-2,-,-,TGTGCCAGCAGCTCACGGACCCGCTCCTACGAGCAGTACTTC,CASSSRTRSYEQYF
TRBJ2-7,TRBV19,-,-,TGTGCCAGTAGTATGTCGAGGGGGGGTTTCTACGAGCAGTACTTC,CASSMSRGGFYEQYF
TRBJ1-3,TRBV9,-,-,TGTGCCAGCAGCCCTCGTAGCCGGGGGGGGGCCACTGGAAACACCATATATTTT,CASSPRSRGGATGNTIYF
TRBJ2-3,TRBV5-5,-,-,TGTGCCAGCAGCTCGCTTCAGAGGGCCAGCACAGATACGCAGTATTTT,CASSSLQRASTDTQYF
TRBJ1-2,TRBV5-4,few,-,TGTGCCAGCAGCTTGGGGGCTGGCGGGGGAGTTGGTGGCTACACCTTC,CASSLGAGGGVGGYTF
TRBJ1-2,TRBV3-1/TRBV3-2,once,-,TGTGCCCGCAGCCGAGGGGGGGGTGGAGGCTATGGCTACACCTTC,CARSRGGGGGYGYTF
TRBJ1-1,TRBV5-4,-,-,TGTGCCAGCAGCTTACAGGGTGAGATTCCTTTCTTT,CASSLQGEIPFF
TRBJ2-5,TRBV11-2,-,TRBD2,TGTGCCAGCAGCTCCGGACTAGCGGGAGAGACCCAGTACTTC,CASSSGLAGETQYF
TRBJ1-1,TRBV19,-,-,TGTGCCAGTAGTATAGCGGAGGGGGGCACTGAAGCTTTCTTT,CASSIAEGGTEAFF
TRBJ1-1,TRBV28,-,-,TGTGCCGCCGGAAGGGGGGGAGTCACTGAAGCTTTCTTT,CAAGRGGVTEAFF
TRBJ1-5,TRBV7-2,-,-,TGTGCCAGCAGCCAGGTCGGGGGTCGGGATCAGCCCCAGCATTTT,CASSQVGGRDQPQHF
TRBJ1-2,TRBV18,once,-,TGTGCCAGCTCACCAGGGGTCCTCGCTAACTATGGCTACACCTTC,CASSPGVLANYGYTF
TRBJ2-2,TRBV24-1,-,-,TGTGCCACCAGTGATCCCCTGGATTACACCGGGGAGCTGTTTTTT,CATSDPLDYTGELFF
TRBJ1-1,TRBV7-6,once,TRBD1,TGTGCCAGCAGCTGTCCCCGGGACAGGAAGACTGAAGCTTTCTTT,CASSCPRDRKTEAFF
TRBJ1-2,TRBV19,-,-,TGTGCCAGTAGTATAGCAGGAGGGCGCAGCGGCTACACCTTC,CASSIAGGRSGYTF
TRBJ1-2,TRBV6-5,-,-,TGTGCCAGCAGTTACTCCCCTGGGAACTATGGCTACACCTTC,CASSYSPGNYGYTF
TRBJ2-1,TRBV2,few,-,TGTGCCAGCAATGGGGGGTCCTACAATGAGCAGTTCTTC,CASNGGSYNEQFF
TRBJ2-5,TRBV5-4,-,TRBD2,TGTGCCAGCAGCCCAGGGACTAGCTTACCCCAAGAGACCCAGTACTTC,CASSPGTSLPQETQYF
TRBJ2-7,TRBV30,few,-,TGTGCCTGGAGTTCGCAGCTTCTCTACGAGCAGTACTTC,CAWSSQLLYEQYF
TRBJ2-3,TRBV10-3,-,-,TGTGCCATCAGTGAACTTGGAGATACGCAGTATTTT,CAISELGDTQYF
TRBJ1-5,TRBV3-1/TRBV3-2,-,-,TGTGCCAGCAGCCAGGGAATAATTCAGCCCCAGCATTTT,CASSQGIIQPQHF
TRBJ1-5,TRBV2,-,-,TGTGCCAGCCCCGCCGGGAGGGGAGTGCTGCTTTTACAGCCCCAGCATTTT,CASPAGRGVLLLQPQHF
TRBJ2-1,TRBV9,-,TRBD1,TGTGCCAGCAGCGTTCAGGGACAGGGAGGATTGTTCTTC,CASSVQGQGGLFF
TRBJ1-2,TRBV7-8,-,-,TGTGCCAGCAGCTCGCCGGGACGGGACTTAGGCTACACCTTC,CASSSPGRDLGYTF
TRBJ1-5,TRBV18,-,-,TGTGCCAGCTCACTGGGGGATCAGCCCCAGCATTTT,CASSLGDQPQHF
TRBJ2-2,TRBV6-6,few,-,TGTGCCAGCAGTCTCGAGGGGGCCGGGGAGCTGTTTTTT,CASSLEGAGELFF
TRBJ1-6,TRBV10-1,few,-,TGCGCCAGCAGCGGACAGCGGGGAGAGAATTCACCCCTCCACTTT,CASSGQRGENSPLHF